These 29 T cell receptor beta chains came from one sample sequenced in a study of T cell responses to AZD1222 COVID-19 vaccine. TCRdb's table, derived via immunoSEQ multiplex PCR, lists solely in-frame clones and lacks some. Of around 200,000 clones in the sample, 94% were seen once. The specimen comprised peripheral blood, sampled 28 days after the second AZD1222 dose. These TCRs come from an adult who received the AZD1222 COVID-19 vaccine.

The rearrangement joins TRBV5-4 to TRBJ1-3; D is perhaps TRBD1 (5 bases). Trimming took off 0 bases at V and 1 base at J, with 8 bases between the two ends. Looked up from germline, CDR1 is SGHNT and CDR2 is YYREEE (reference sequence). This CDR3 comprises 15 residues. The CDR3 loop reads CASSLGSGSGNTIYF. In DNA form, the CDR3 reads TGTGCCAGCAGCTTGGGTTCAGGGTCTGGAAACACCATATATTTT.

The chain is built from TRBV4-1 and TRBJ2-3, with 10 nucleotides matching TRBD2. Unmatched junction bases numbered 8, after V lost 0 bases and J lost 8 bases. The CDR3 contains 16 residues. Germline loops: CDR1 MGHRA, CDR2 YSYEKL. CDR3 sequence reads: CASSQEVAGGEVTQYF. The DNA for the CDR3 is TGCGCCAGCAGCCAAGAGGTAGCGGGAGGAGAGGTTACGCAGTATTTT.

This chain joins TRBV5-1 and TRBJ2-7; TRBD1 or TRBD2 may be the D gene (7 bases each). V gave up 0 bases and J gave up 4 bases, with 14 bases separating them. The CDR3 loop spans 15 amino acids. Germline V gene data show CDR1 as SGHRS and CDR2 as YFSETQ. The CDR3 coding sequence is TGCGCCAGCAGCTTGGGAGCGGGACAGTTTTACGAGCAGTACTTC. Translation gives CASSLGAGQFYEQYF.

The genes are TRBV4-2 and TRBJ2-5; D unclear. Trimming pared 0 bases from V and 1 base from J, leaving 12 bases between. Germline values: CDR1 LGHNA, CDR2 YNFKEQ. The CDR3 is 16 amino acids. This CDR3 reads CASSQEAGPVQETQYF. CDR3 sequence (DNA): TGTGCCAGCAGCCAAGAGGCAGGTCCTGTCCAAGAGACCCAGTACTTC.

V is TRBV15 and J is TRBJ1-5; D ambiguous. Trimming shortened V by 2 bases and J by 5 bases, and 13 bases separated the two germline ends. CDR3 size: 15 residues. Germline loops: CDR1 LNHNV, CDR2 YYDKDF (reference sequence). The CDR3 here is CATSRILSGDQPQHF. DNA of the CDR3: TGTGCCACCAGCAGAATCCTAAGCGGAGATCAGCCCCAGCATTTT.

V and J are TRBV5-6 and TRBJ1-5; no definite D call. The CDR3 loop spans 14 amino acids. CDR1 SGHDT and CDR2 YYEEEE come from the germline V gene. With 0 bases removed from V and 3 bases from J, the gap between germline ends came to 7 bases. The CDR3 sequence is CASSLAATNQPQHF. The CDR3 DNA sequence: TGTGCCAGCAGCTTGGCGGCTACCAATCAGCCCCAGCATTTT.

This clone was counted a single time. The chain employs TRBV11-2 and TRBJ1-4; TRBD1 aligns across 9 bases. The CDR3 totals 15 residues. V was clipped by 3 bases and J by 2 bases; unmatched bases: 1. Germline V gene data show CDR1 as SGHAT and CDR2 as FQNNGV. CDR3 protein: CASSLDRGTNEKLFF. The CDR3 DNA reads as TGTGCCAGCAGCTTGGACAGGGGTACTAATGAAAAACTGTTTTTT.

V is TRBV30 and J is TRBJ1-4; 7 bases line up with TRBD1. The CDR3 consists of 15 residues. The germline CDR1 and CDR2 sequences are GTSNPN and SVGIG (reference sequence). The V segment lost 1 base and the J segment 3 bases; nucleotides outside the gene matches: 5. This chain's CDR3 is CAWSAPGQPNEKLFF. In DNA, the CDR3 is TGTGCCTGGAGTGCCCCGGGACAGCCTAATGAAAAACTGTTTTTT.

DNA for the CDR3: TGTGCCACCAGTGGACTAGTAGGAGAGACCCAGTACTTC. This encodes CATSGLVGETQYF. The chain is built from TRBV15 and TRBJ2-5; 7 positions agree with TRBD2. The CDR3 totals 13 residues. The junction had 5 bases not matched to a gene; V was cut back by 6 bases and J by 4 bases. Germline V gene data show CDR1 as LNHNV and CDR2 as YYDKDF (reference sequence).

The chain joins TRBV6-2 or TRBV6-3 to TRBJ2-7; D ambiguous. CDR3 length: 14 residues. The ends were cut back, 0 bases at V and 6 bases at J, with 12 bases in the middle. Germline-derived CDR1 and CDR2 are MNHEY and SVGEGT. CDR3 bases: TGTGCCAGCAGTTACTCGAATGCTCCAGGCGAGCAGTACTTC. This codes for CASSYSNAPGEQYF.

The V call is TRBV7-6, the J call TRBJ2-2, with TRBD2 identical over 7 bases. The CDR3 spans 15 residues. Germline CDR1 and CDR2: SGHVS and FNYEAQ. V was clipped by 3 bases and J by 4 bases; unmatched bases: 5. In nucleotides, the CDR3 is TGTGCCAGCAGCTTTTCCGGGACTACCACCGGGGAGCTGTTTTTT. It specifies CASSFSGTTTGELFF.

The chain carries TRBV28 and TRBJ1-2, with 7 positions matching TRBD1. CDR3 length: 15 residues. CDR1 and CDR2 from the germline V gene are MDHEN and SYDVKM. Losses at the gene ends were 6 bases for V and 2 bases for J; bases not matched to a gene: 9. The chain's CDR3 is CASSTGDSRNYGYTF. CDR3 in DNA: TGTGCCAGCAGCACAGGGGACTCTAGGAACTATGGCTACACCTTC.

V is TRBV6-1 and J is TRBJ2-2, with 10 bases fitting TRBD1. The CDR3 is made up of 18 amino acids. J lost 7 bases, V lost 2 bases, and 13 bases had no gene match. The germline V gene has CDR1 MNHNS and CDR2 SASEGT. CDR3 DNA: TGTGCCAGCAGTGAATACTTGGGCGACAGGGGGCGAATCGGGGAGCTGTTTTTT. The encoded protein is CASSEYLGDRGRIGELFF.

V and J are TRBV28 and TRBJ1-1, with D possibly matching TRBD1 (6 bases). Germline-derived CDR1 and CDR2 are MDHEN and SYDVKM. The CDR3 contains 15 residues. Trimming removed 6 bases from V and 2 bases from J, with 16 bases in between. This CDR3 is CASRPPTGINTEAFF. CDR3 DNA: TGTGCCAGCAGACCCCCCACAGGGATTAACACTGAAGCTTTCTTT.

The gene calls are TRBV12-3 or TRBV12-4 and TRBJ1-1; D uncertain. The CDR3 is made up of 13 amino acids. V shed 7 bases and J shed 5 bases, with 14 bases lying between them. The CDR3 DNA reads TGTGCCAGCACGGTCGGCGCAACGACTGAAGCTTTCTTT. Residues: CASTVGATTEAFF.

This chain connects TRBV13 to TRBJ1-1; D gene ambiguous. The germline V gene encodes CDR1 PRHDT and CDR2 FYEKMQ (reference sequence). The CDR3 has 18 amino acids. Trimming shortened V by 0 bases and J by 3 bases, and 20 bases separated the two germline ends. Here the CDR3 reads CASSLGLGSQDSYTEAFF. CDR3 sequence (DNA): TGTGCCAGCAGCTTAGGCCTCGGCAGCCAGGATTCGTACACTGAAGCTTTCTTT.

The chain joins TRBV11-1 to TRBJ2-3; maybe TRBD2 (6 bases). Germline CDR1 SGHAT, CDR2 FQDESV (reference sequence). Trimming left V 8 bases short and J 1 base short, with 10 bases between. The CDR3 loop spans 13 amino acids. The CDR3 here is CASRREGTDTQYF. In nucleotides, the CDR3 is TGTGCCAGCCGGAGGGAGGGCACAGATACGCAGTATTTT.

Remarks on this clone: Mismatch with germline at one junction end may stem from a read error. The rearrangement joins TRBV6-5 to TRBJ1-2; 10 bases agree with TRBD1. The CDR3 extends over 13 amino acids. Germline V gene lookup returns CDR1 MNHEY and CDR2 SVGAGI. The CDR3 sequence is CASSRPGQGYSSF. In DNA form, the CDR3 reads TGTGCCAGCAGCAGACCGGGACAGGGGTATTCGTCCTTC.

The chain has TRBV14 and TRBJ1-1; D perhaps matches TRBD1 (5 bases). From germline, CDR1 is SGHDN and CDR2 FVKESK. V was shortened by 1 base and J by 6 bases, with 15 bases between the two germline ends. The CDR3 has 15 residues. CDR3 in amino acids: CASSQAGRAFPEAFF. CDR3 bases: TGTGCCAGCAGCCAAGCGGGCAGGGCCTTCCCTGAAGCTTTCTTT.

This chain uses TRBV14 with TRBJ1-1; D gene ambiguous. CDR1 is SGHDN and CDR2 is FVKESK in the germline V gene. Trimming left V 2 bases short and J 0 bases short, with 13 bases between. This CDR3 is built from 16 residues. The CDR3, as DNA: TGTGCCAGCAGCCAAAGATTCGGTTTCATGAACACTGAAGCTTTCTTT. It yields the protein CASSQRFGFMNTEAFF.

In nucleotides, the CDR3 is TGTGCCAGCAGTGAGAGGGTCGGCACCACGATCGATGGCTACACCTTC. Protein sequence: CASSERVGTTIDGYTF. The rearrangement links TRBV6-1 to TRBJ1-2; D is uncertain. This CDR3 has 16 residues. Trimming left V 3 bases short and J 6 bases short, with 20 bases between. In germline, CDR1 is MNHNS, CDR2 SASEGT.

The gene calls are TRBV7-8 and TRBJ2-1; D possibly uses TRBD1 or TRBD2 (5 bases each). Looked up from germline, CDR1 is SGHVS and CDR2 is FQNEAQ. This CDR3 spans 14 amino acids. The V end lost 5 bases, the J end lost 9 bases, and 17 bases lay between the germline ends. CDR3 residues: CASSTRDPDREQFF. In DNA, the CDR3 is TGTGCCAGCAGCACCCGGGACCCCGACCGTGAGCAGTTCTTC.

This sequence joins TRBV27 and TRBJ1-4; 8 bases are a match to TRBD1. The CDR3 totals 14 residues. Germline V gene sequence: CDR1 MNHEY, CDR2 SMNVEV (reference sequence). The V segment lost 6 bases and the J segment 8 bases; nucleotides outside the gene matches: 8. CDR3 coding DNA: TGTGCCAGCAGCCAACAGGGGGTTGGCGAAAAACTGTTTTTT. It is translated as CASSQQGVGEKLFF.

The chain uses TRBV7-9 and TRBJ1-1; D remains ambiguous. CDR3 length: 14 amino acids. In germline, CDR1 is SEHNR, CDR2 FQNEAQ (reference sequence). The germline V and J ends were trimmed by 5 bases and 1 base, with 11 bases remaining between them. The DNA for the CDR3 is TGTGCCAGCAGCCCACTGCGTAGGAACACTGAAGCTTTCTTT. Translation gives CASSPLRRNTEAFF. The full variable domain, rest sourced from reference TRBV7-9 and TRBJ1-1, is DTGVSQNPRHKITKRGQNVTFRCDPISEHNRLYWYRQTLGQGPEFLTYFQNEAQLEKSRLLSDRFSAERPKGSFSTLEIQRTEQGDSAMYLCASSPLRRNTEAFFGQGTRLTVV.

The chain is built from TRBV7-3 and TRBJ2-1; 9 bases align to TRBD2. CDR1 SGHTA and CDR2 FQGTGA come from the germline V gene. This CDR3 comprises 15 residues. V was clipped by 4 bases and J by 3 bases; unmatched bases: 4. The CDR3 loop is CASSSISGSYNEQFF. CDR3 DNA: TGTGCCAGCAGCTCGATTAGCGGGAGCTACAATGAGCAGTTCTTC.

On this clone itself: At the DNA level, this CDR3 is encoded by other sequences in the same sample as well. The chain employs TRBV7-2 and TRBJ2-6; 7 positions match TRBD1. CDR1 SGHTA and CDR2 FQGNSA come from the germline V gene. The CDR3 extends over 16 amino acids. The trim removed 1 base at V and 0 bases at J, leaving 0 bases unmatched. In DNA, the CDR3 is TGTGCCAGCAGCTTAGAGGGGGCCTCTGGGGCCAACGTCCTGACTTTC. Its protein is CASSLEGASGANVLTF.

The chain uses TRBV9 and TRBJ2-3; 10 positions agree with TRBD2. After removal of 0 bases from V and 3 bases from J, the junction contained 7 bases not matched to a gene. The germline CDR1 and CDR2 sequences are SGDLS and YYNGEE. The CDR3 sequence is 17 residues long. CDR3 nucleotide sequence: TGTGCCAGCAGCGTAGAGAGCGGGAGGGCCGAGACAGATACGCAGTATTTT. It codes for CASSVESGRAETDTQYF.

This chain joins TRBV30 and TRBJ1-5; TRBD1 aligns across 7 bases. Germline V CDR1 and CDR2: GTSNPN, SVGIG (reference sequence). Trimming at V came to 6 bases and at J to 6 bases, leaving 8 bases not matched to a gene. This CDR3 region has 13 residues. CDR3: CACQGGWGQPQHF. In DNA form, the CDR3 reads TGTGCCTGCCAAGGGGGCTGGGGTCAGCCCCAGCATTTT.

The chain recombines TRBV12-3 or TRBV12-4 with TRBJ2-1; 8 bases align to TRBD1. There are 13 residues in the CDR3. The ends lost 2 bases at V and 8 bases at J; junction bases unmatched: 2. CDR3: CASSLQGADEQFF. The CDR3 bases are TGTGCCAGCAGTTTACAGGGGGCCGATGAGCAGTTCTTC.